This is a list of T cell receptor beta chains from one sample in a study of early T cells in non-severe SARS-CoV-2 infection. MiXCR, applied by TCRdb to the 5' RACE reads, yields one record per CDR3 protein. This table has roughly 75,000 distinct CDR3 sequences, around 9.9% appearing once. Sequencing was done on a sample of whole blood. Receptors originate from an adult who was a healthcare worker with PCR-confirmed SARS-CoV-2 infection or an uninfected control (not recorded which). Both conserved end residues are part of each CDR3. The D gene is left open where the match is weak. Not every row has a clone size; where given, it reads once, few, many or a size class.

v_call,d_call,clone_size,j_call,cdr3_nt,cdr3_aa
TRBV3-1,NA,NA,TRBJ2-7,TGTGCCAGCAGCCAAGAGGGCTCCCGGGCATACGAGCAGTACTTC,CASSQEGSRAYEQYF
TRBV7-8,TRBD1,many,TRBJ2-2,TGTGCCAGCAGCTTAGAGACAGGGGCCGGGGAGCTGTTTTTT,CASSLETGAGELFF
TRBV7-8,NA,many,TRBJ1-4,TGTGCCAGCAGCTTAGGAACAGGAAGTGAAAAACTGTTTTTT,CASSLGTGSEKLFF
TRBV6-6,NA,many,TRBJ2-4,TGTGCCAGCAGTTACGGGGGCTCCAAAAACATTCAGTACTTC,CASSYGGSKNIQYF
TRBV7-3,NA,NA,TRBJ2-3,TGTGCCAGCAGCCCGGTGGTCACAGATACGCAGTATTTT,CASSPVVTDTQYF
TRBV7-9,NA,NA,TRBJ2-3,TGTGCCAGCAGAGGGCCCCGGGCTAGCACAGATACGCAGTATTTT,CASRGPRASTDTQYF
TRBV6-2/TRBV6-3,TRBD2,few,TRBJ2-1,TGTGCCAGCAGTTACTCTGGACTAGCGGTATCGGAGCAGTTCTTC,CASSYSGLAVSEQFF
TRBV5-6,NA,few,TRBJ2-5,TGTGCCAGCAGACATACCGGGACCCCGGGAGAGACCCAGTACTTC,CASRHTGTPGETQYF
TRBV9,NA,NA,TRBJ2-5,TGTGCCAGCAGCGTAGATGGCCAATCGGAGAGAGAGACCCAGTACTTC,CASSVDGQSERETQYF
TRBV5-1,NA,many,TRBJ2-5,TGCGCCAGCAGCTACAAGTACCAAGAGACCCAGTACTTC,CASSYKYQETQYF
TRBV7-2,NA,NA,TRBJ1-1,TGTGCCAGCAGCTTAGCCCGACAGCTTAGAGTCACTGAAGCTTTCTTT,CASSLARQLRVTEAFF
TRBV6-5,NA,many,TRBJ1-1,TGTGCCAGCAGTTACCGATATGGGGGGACTGAACCTTTCTTT,CASSYRYGGTEPFF
TRBV5-1,NA,many,TRBJ2-5,TGCGCCAGCAGCTTGAAAGCAAATCAAGAGACCCAGTACTTC,CASSLKANQETQYF
TRBV10-3,NA,many,TRBJ2-1,TGTGCCATCAGTGATTCCTACAATGAGCAGTTCTTC,CAISDSYNEQFF
TRBV20-1,NA,many,TRBJ1-6,TGCAGTGCCCCGGACGCGCTTTTTCATAATTCACCCCTCCACTTT,CSAPDALFHNSPLHF
TRBV18,NA,few,TRBJ1-1,TGTGCCAGCTCGGGATCGCGTATCGGTGAAGCTTTCTTT,CASSGSRIGEAFF
TRBV14,NA,many,TRBJ1-2,TGTGCCAGCAGCCAACAAAACTGGTATGGCTACACCTTC,CASSQQNWYGYTF
TRBV6-4,NA,medium-sized,TRBJ1-1,TGTGCCAGCGGGGACATCACTGAAGCTTTCTTT,CASGDITEAFF
TRBV11-2,NA,many,TRBJ2-1,TGTGCCAGCAGCCTGACAGGAATCGAGCAGTTCTTC,CASSLTGIEQFF
TRBV19,TRBD1,few,TRBJ2-1,TGTGCCAGTAGTGTTCAGGGGGCGTGGAATGAGCAGTTCTTC,CASSVQGAWNEQFF
TRBV5-1,TRBD2,few,TRBJ2-1,TGCGCCAGCAGCTTGGGACTAGCGGGAGCGGATGAGCAGTTCTTC,CASSLGLAGADEQFF
TRBV5-1,NA,NA,TRBJ2-7,TGCGCCAGCAGCTTGGGTGGGACACAATCCTACGAGCAGTACTTC,CASSLGGTQSYEQYF
TRBV18,NA,NA,TRBJ2-3,TGTGCCAGCTCACCGATGACTAGCACAGATACGCAGTATTTT,CASSPMTSTDTQYF
TRBV11-2,NA,few,TRBJ1-1,TGTGCCAGCAGCAATAACCGCGAGGCTTTCTTT,CASSNNREAFF
TRBV20-1,TRBD1,many,TRBJ1-6,TGCAGTGCTACCCCGGGACAGAGTACCAATAATTCACCCCTCCACTTT,CSATPGQSTNNSPLHF
TRBV28,TRBD2,many,TRBJ2-3,TGTGCCAGCAGTTCCTTCCCAGGGGGGATAGCGGGAGGAGATACGCAGTATTTT,CASSSFPGGIAGGDTQYF
TRBV20-1,NA,many,TRBJ2-7,TGCAGTGCTAGGTCCCCGGGGCCGAGGGAGCAGTACTTC,CSARSPGPREQYF
TRBV20-1,NA,many,TRBJ2-7,TGCAGTGCTGGGAGACAGGACTACGAGCAGTACTTC,CSAGRQDYEQYF
TRBV27,TRBD1,many,TRBJ2-1,TGTGCCAGCAGTTGGGACAGACACAATGAGCAGTTCTTC,CASSWDRHNEQFF
TRBV2,NA,many,TRBJ2-1,TGTGCCAGCAGTGTACGGGGCCTGAGCTCCTACAATGAGCAGTTCTTC,CASSVRGLSSYNEQFF
TRBV9,NA,many,TRBJ2-3,TGTGCCAGCAGCGTAGTGAGGCGGTTTGGGGGCACAGATACGCAGTATTTT,CASSVVRRFGGTDTQYF
TRBV7-9,NA,many,TRBJ2-2,TGTGCCACCCGATCCCAGACCGGGGAGCTGTTTTTT,CATRSQTGELFF
TRBV5-1,NA,few,TRBJ2-5,TGCGCCAGCAGCCCACCGGGGCTCGGGCAAGAGACCCAGTACTTC,CASSPPGLGQETQYF
TRBV5-1,TRBD2,many,TRBJ2-5,TGCGCCAGCAGCTTGGAAGCGGGAGCGGCAGAGACCCAGTACTTC,CASSLEAGAAETQYF
TRBV12-3/TRBV12-4,NA,many,TRBJ2-4,TGTGCCAGCAGTAAAACAGGGACTCTCGCCAAAAACATTCAGTACTTC,CASSKTGTLAKNIQYF
TRBV27,NA,few,TRBJ2-3,TGTGCCAGCACCGGGTTGTCGCGAACCCGCACAGATACGCAGTATTTT,CASTGLSRTRTDTQYF
TRBV5-1,NA,NA,TRBJ1-2,TGCGCCAGCAGCTTGGATGGGGTAGGGACCTATGGCTACACCTTC,CASSLDGVGTYGYTF
TRBV7-8,TRBD2,NA,TRBJ2-2,TGTGCCAGCAGCTTCGGTCTAGCGGGAGATCGGGGAACCGGGGAGCTGTTTTTT,CASSFGLAGDRGTGELFF
TRBV10-3,NA,NA,TRBJ1-1,TGTGCCATCAGTGAGGGCAGGCTAAACACTGAAGCTTTCTTT,CAISEGRLNTEAFF
TRBV7-6,NA,many,TRBJ2-1,TGTGCCAGCAGCTTACTAAGCCACAATGAGCAGTTCTTC,CASSLLSHNEQFF
TRBV4-1,NA,many,TRBJ2-1,TGCGCCAGCAGCCAACCAACTAGGGGATCCTACAATGAGCAGTTCTTC,CASSQPTRGSYNEQFF
TRBV9,NA,NA,TRBJ2-3,TGTGCCAGCAGCGTAGCCCGGCTAGCGCCAACAGATACGCAGTATTTT,CASSVARLAPTDTQYF